The next 19 T cell receptor beta chains were all read from a single sample in a study of blood T cell repertoires in COVID-19. Assay: immunoSEQ multiplex PCR; the TCRdb copy retains only in-frame clones and omits some. The sample records approximately 9,000 clones, under 90% being singletons. The specimen sequenced was peripheral blood. The origin of the receptors is a human donor in a cohort sampled during active COVID-19.

This chain uses TRBV28 with TRBJ2-7; 7 nucleotides agree with TRBD1. The V segment lost 5 bases and the J segment 7 bases; nucleotides outside the gene matches: 11. Looked up from germline, CDR1 is MDHEN and CDR2 is SYDVKM. There are 14 residues in the CDR3. In DNA form, the CDR3 reads TGTGCCAGCAGTCCGCCCTCGACAGGGTTGGAGCAGTACTTC. Translating gives CASSPPSTGLEQYF.

This clone appeared once. The chain recombines TRBV20-1 with TRBJ2-5, with 8 bases lining up with TRBD2. V dropped 3 bases and J dropped 3; count of bases not matched to a gene: 15. Germline-derived CDR1 and CDR2 are DFQATT and SNEGSKA (reference sequence). The CDR3 covers 17 residues. Written as DNA, the CDR3 is TGCAGTGCTAGTGGGCCCCACAGCGGGGGCCCTAAAGAGACCCAGTACTTC. It encodes CSASGPHSGGPKETQYF.

This chain uses TRBV7-9 with TRBJ2-2; D possibly corresponds to TRBD1 (6 bases). CDR1 is SEHNR, CDR2 FQNEAQ, per germline (reference sequence). V lost 4 bases, J lost 6 bases, and 18 bases lay in between. CDR3 length: 16 residues. CDR3 nucleotide sequence: TGTGCCAGCAGCTCCCCACAGGGAGTTGGGGCCGGGGAGCTGTTTTTT. Protein: CASSSPQGVGAGELFF.

This clone was picked up a small number of times. The chain uses TRBV2 and TRBJ1-5, with D perhaps matching TRBD1 (6 bases). With 3 bases removed from V and 2 bases from J, the gap between germline ends came to 11 bases. The CDR3 runs 15 residues. Germline V gene lookup returns CDR1 SNHLY and CDR2 FYNNEI. Here the CDR3 reads CASSDRNRGNQPQHF. The CDR3 nucleotides are TGTGCCAGCAGTGATAGAAACAGGGGCAATCAGCCCCAGCATTTT.

The CDR3 nucleotides are TGTGCCAGCAGCCCGTCCCTCAGGGGTACCACAGATACGCAGTATTTT. This gives the protein CASSPSLRGTTDTQYF. The chain combines TRBV3-1 (or the pseudogene TRBV3-2) with TRBJ2-3; D may be TRBD1 (6 bases). Germline loops: CDR1 LGHDT, CDR2 YNNKEL (reference sequence). The CDR3 loop spans 16 amino acids. The V end was cut by 4 bases, the J end by 2 bases, with 16 bases between.

The chain couples TRBV6-2 or TRBV6-3 to TRBJ2-2; unclear D gene. The ends were cut back, 3 bases at V and 8 bases at J, with 7 bases in the middle. Germline lookup yields CDR1 MNHEY and CDR2 SVGEGT. The CDR3 runs to 12 residues. The chain's CDR3 is CASSYIQGELFF. Written as DNA, the CDR3 is TGTGCCAGCAGTTATATACAGGGGGAGCTGTTTTTT.

This clone was seen only a few times. The CDR3 spells CASSLQTGVTGNTIYF. The CDR3 region has the DNA TGTGCCAGCAGCTTGCAGACAGGGGTGACTGGAAACACCATATATTTT. The chain uses TRBV11-3 and TRBJ1-3, with TRBD1 matching over 8 bases. CDR3 length: 16 residues. Trimming at V came to 3 bases and at J to 2 bases, leaving 6 bases not matched to a gene. Germline V lookup: CDR1 SGHNT, CDR2 YENEEA.

The V gene is TRBV19, the J gene TRBJ1-5; 12 bases fit TRBD1. Germline V gene lookup returns CDR1 LNHDA and CDR2 SQIVND (reference sequence). V shed 3 bases and J 1 base; nucleotides not matched to a gene: 1. The CDR3 extends over 16 amino acids. CDR3 nucleotide sequence: TGTGCCAGTAGTATGGGACAGGGGGCGAGCAATCAGCCCCAGCATTTT. This gives the protein CASSMGQGASNQPQHF.

The rearrangement uses TRBV11-3 and TRBJ2-7; possibly TRBD1 for D (6 bases). Between the trimmed V and J ends, which lost 5 bases and 1 base, there was a span of 15 bases. The V gene's germline CDR1 is SGHNT and CDR2 YENEEA. The CDR3 has 15 amino acids. CDR3 sequence (DNA): TGTGCCAGCAGCCCCCTAGACAGGAGGTCCTACGAGCAGTACTTC. It is translated as CASSPLDRRSYEQYF.

The chain is built from TRBV12-1 and TRBJ1-1. TRBV12-1 is noted as a pseudogene. This CDR3 has 11 residues. Here the CDR3 reads CASSPGEQAFF. Here the CDR3 DNA reads TGTGCCAGCAGTCCGGGGGAACAAGCTTTCTTT.

V usage is TRBV5-6 and J usage is TRBJ2-7, with D maybe TRBD2 (6 bases). Per germline, CDR1 SGHDT and CDR2 YYEEEE. Between the trimmed V and J ends, which lost 0 bases and 2 bases, there was a span of 9 bases. The CDR3 has 14 residues. CDR3 in amino acids: CASSLDRGTYEQYF. For the CDR3, the DNA is TGTGCCAGCAGCTTGGACCGGGGGACCTACGAGCAGTACTTC.

V is TRBV6-5 and J is TRBJ1-3; 9 nucleotides align to TRBD1. The CDR3 runs 15 residues. The germline V gene has CDR1 MNHEY and CDR2 SVGAGI. V dropped 4 bases and J dropped 3; count of bases not matched to a gene: 4. This chain's CDR3 is CASSSTGGRGNTIYF. The CDR3 DNA follows: TGTGCCAGCAGTTCGACAGGGGGTCGTGGAAACACCATATATTTT.

The chain recombines TRBV10-3 with TRBJ2-3, with 13 bases identical to TRBD2. This CDR3 spans 15 amino acids. V shed 5 bases and J 11 bases; nucleotides not matched to a gene: 10. Germline V gives CDR1 ENHRY, CDR2 SYGVKD. The CDR3 DNA follows: TGTGCCATCAGTTTGCCCGGGACTAGCGGGATCCTGCAGTATTTT. Its protein product is CAISLPGTSGILQYF.

The rearrangement uses TRBV3-1 (or the pseudogene TRBV3-2) and TRBJ1-1; D gene ambiguous. Trimming left V 0 bases short and J 11 bases short, with 10 bases between. The CDR3 totals 12 residues. Germline lookup yields CDR1 LGHDT and CDR2 YNNKEL (reference sequence). CDR3 amino acids: CASSQEGRMAFF. The CDR3 nucleotides read TGTGCCAGCAGCCAAGAAGGCAGGATGGCTTTCTTT.

In its sample, this clone was seen once. This chain joins TRBV18 and TRBJ2-7, with TRBD2 matching 9 bases. This CDR3 contains 17 residues. CDR1 is KGHSH and CDR2 is LQKENI in the germline V gene. Trimming removed 0 bases from V and 2 bases from J; junction bases left unmatched: 8. In nucleotides, the CDR3 is TGTGCCAGCTCACCACCGCCTAGCGGGGTTAAAACCTACGAGCAGTACTTC. It yields the protein CASSPPPSGVKTYEQYF. The entire variable domain, with the rest obtained from reference TRBV18 and TRBJ2-7, is as follows: NAGVMQNPRHLVRRRGQEARLRCSPMKGHSHVYWYRQLPEEGLKFMVYLQKENIIDESGMPKERFSAEFPKEGPSILRIQQVVRGDSAAYFCASSPPPSGVKTYEQYFGPGTRLTVT.

This rearrangement joins TRBV3-1 (or the pseudogene TRBV3-2) to TRBJ1-5, with 12 nucleotides matching TRBD1. The CDR3 consists of 15 residues. The V gene's germline CDR1 is LGHDT and CDR2 YNNKEL (reference sequence). Trimming cost V 3 bases and J 9 bases; bases outside gene matches: 6. CDR3 nucleotide sequence: TGTGCCAGCAGCCAGGGACAGGGGGCTCCGTCGCCCCAGCATTTT. Protein product: CASSQGQGAPSPQHF.

This sequence joins TRBV4-3 and TRBJ2-1; the D gene is possibly TRBD2 (6 bases). The length of the CDR3 is 15 residues. Germline lookup yields CDR1 LGHNA and CDR2 YSLEER. V was pared by 3 bases and J by 7 bases, with 16 bases between. The CDR3 is CASSQITSPQNEQFF. The CDR3 DNA is TGCGCCAGCAGCCAGATAACTAGCCCCCAGAATGAGCAGTTCTTC.

This sequence joins TRBV6-5 and TRBJ1-3, with D possibly TRBD1 on 5 matching bases. Looked up from germline, CDR1 is MNHEY and CDR2 is SVGAGI. The CDR3 extends over 15 amino acids. The V and J ends lost 6 bases and 2 bases respectively, with 14 bases between them. The CDR3 coding sequence is TGTGCCAGCAGCGGGGGACCTCCACCTGGAAACACCATATATTTT. Residues: CASSGGPPPGNTIYF.

This clone is termed medium-sized. The genes are TRBV2 and TRBJ1-4, with a tentative D call TRBD1 (5 bases). CDR1 and CDR2 from the germline V gene are SNHLY and FYNNEI. The V end lost 3 bases, the J end lost 4 bases, and 12 bases lay between the germline ends. The CDR3 extends over 15 amino acids. CDR3 loop: CASSDRARYNEKLFF. DNA for the CDR3: TGTGCCAGCAGTGACAGGGCCCGTTATAATGAAAAACTGTTTTTT.